The source of this TCR beta chain is a study of early T cells in non-severe SARS-CoV-2 infection. Background on the study: Sequencing used unsorted whole-blood bulk RNA, so chains lack pairing.

Individually, cDNA molecules had unique molecular identifiers attached to them. TCRdb used MiXCR to reprocess the 5' RACE reads, holding one entry per CDR3 protein. The profile covers 80,000 to 95,000 distinct CDR3 sequences, with approximately 13% appearing a single time and less than 8.5% taken by the ten largest. This clonotype was seen many times. Its antigen remains unknown. Study findings and constraints: Matching against VDJdb likely underestimated virus-specific expansions, favoring anti-spike CD8.

This CDR3 contains 13 residues. V was trimmed by 6 bases and J by 6 bases, leaving 14 bases between them. V usage is TRBV12-3 or TRBV12-4 and J usage is TRBJ1-1; D is unresolved. This receptor was obtained from an adult who was a healthcare worker with PCR-confirmed SARS-CoV-2 infection or an uninfected control (not recorded which). The sample was whole blood. CDR3 loop: CASSSPAVSEAFF. As DNA, the CDR3 is TGTGCCAGCAGCTCCCCGGCCGTATCTGAAGCTTTCTTT.